Shown below are 10 T cell receptor beta chains from a single sample sequenced in a study of OX40 agonist ivuxolimab in advanced cancers. Receptors were amplified or captured by the immunoSEQ multiplex PCR assay. TCRdb obtained this table from immuneACCESS and retained in-frame rearrangements with V and J assigned. These tables miss some clones; where compared with another copy, unresolved V genes account for less than half of the shortfall, and the remainder is unexplained. The sample records 41,000 or so clones, about 89% of which are singletons. The ten most abundant clones make up around 3.4% of the sample. Sequences were derived from CD4+ or CD8+ T cells sorted from blood, sampled in a trial of the OX40 agonist ivuxolimab. All receptors come from an adult with an advanced solid tumor such as melanoma, head and neck, liver or kidney cancer.

The chain combines TRBV10-1 with TRBJ2-1; TRBD1 matches 9 bases. V gave up 6 bases and J gave up 7 bases; unmatched junction bases: 10. CDR1 and CDR2 (germline): WNHNN, SYGVQD (reference sequence). This CDR3 spans 15 amino acids. CDR3: CASSLLGTGQNEQFF. In nucleotides, the CDR3 is TGCGCCAGCAGCCTCTTGGGGACAGGGCAGAATGAGCAGTTCTTC.

V is TRBV11-2 and J is TRBJ2-3, with no clear D. V was clipped by 1 base and J by 1 base, with 6 bases between them. Germline V gene sequence: CDR1 SGHAT, CDR2 FQNNGV. The CDR3 totals 14 residues. In DNA form, the CDR3 reads TGTGCCAGCAGCTTAGTTCCTGGCACAGATACGCAGTATTTT. Protein sequence: CASSLVPGTDTQYF.

The V gene is TRBV28, the J gene TRBJ2-4; maybe TRBD2 (6 bases). Trimming stripped 3 bases from V and 1 base from J, with 13 bases between. The germline CDR1 and CDR2 sequences are MDHEN and SYDVKM. The CDR3 consists of 16 residues. CDR3 amino acids: CASSFTPGGAKNIQYF. CDR3 DNA sequence: TGTGCCAGCAGTTTCACACCTGGGGGGGCCAAAAACATTCAGTACTTC.

The gene calls are TRBV10-3 and TRBJ2-1, with 8 bases lining up with TRBD2. V lost 3 bases, J lost 9 bases, and 7 bases stayed unmatched. The CDR3 totals 14 residues. Germline CDR1 and CDR2: ENHRY and SYGVKD. CDR3 DNA sequence: TGTGCCATCAGTGATAATATAGCGGGAATTGAGCAGTTCTTC. Encoded protein: CAISDNIAGIEQFF.

This rearrangement joins TRBV25-1 to TRBJ2-7; D could derive from TRBD1 or TRBD2 (5 bases each). Trimming stripped 5 bases from V and 0 bases from J, with 17 bases between. The V gene's germline CDR1 is MGHDK and CDR2 SYGVNS. This CDR3 contains 16 residues. The CDR3 bases are TGTGCCAGCAGTAACTGGGACGGATCACGCTCCTACGAGCAGTACTTC. Amino acids: CASSNWDGSRSYEQYF.

The chain uses TRBV4-3 and TRBJ2-3, with unresolved D. Deletions cut 0 bases from V and 6 bases from J, with 19 bases between. CDR3 length: 17 amino acids. Germline values: CDR1 LGHNA, CDR2 YSLEER. CDR3 in DNA: TGCGCCAGCAGCCAAGATGGCGGATCGGGTGGGTGGGATACGCAGTATTTT. As protein: CASSQDGGSGGWDTQYF.

In its sample, this clone is medium-sized (0.01 to 0.1%). This chain uses TRBV11-3 with TRBJ2-5; 7 bases match TRBD2. The junction had 3 bases not matched to a gene; V was cut back by 3 bases and J by 5 bases. The germline V gene encodes CDR1 SGHNT and CDR2 YENEEA. The CDR3 has 13 residues. Here the CDR3 DNA reads TGTGCCAGCAGCTTTTCACTAGCGGAGACCCAGTACTTC. It encodes CASSFSLAETQYF.

V and J are TRBV10-3 and TRBJ1-1; D is undetermined. V was trimmed by 8 bases and J by 0 bases, leaving 10 bases between them. Germline values: CDR1 ENHRY, CDR2 SYGVKD. The CDR3 runs 13 residues. Here the CDR3 DNA reads TGTGCCATCGCTCGTGGAATGAACACTGAAGCTTTCTTT. It encodes CAIARGMNTEAFF.

A note on this clone: One junction end disagrees with the germline gene, perhaps due to a read error. This sequence joins TRBV27 and TRBJ2-7; 7 bases agree with TRBD2. This CDR3 is 14 amino acids long. The germline V gene has CDR1 MNHEY and CDR2 SMNVEV (reference sequence). This chain's CDR3 is CASTPAGRGGEQCF. CDR3 DNA sequence: TGTGCCAGCACCCCGGCGGGGAGGGGAGGCGAGCAGTGCTTC.

The chain links TRBV7-9 to TRBJ2-2; D remains unclear. CDR3 length: 13 amino acids. Germline loops: CDR1 SEHNR, CDR2 FQNEAQ (reference sequence). The ends were cut back, 6 bases at V and 5 bases at J, with 10 bases in the middle. The CDR3 DNA sequence: TGTGCCAGCAGGCCAGGATGGACCGGGGAGCTGTTTTTT. Its translation is CASRPGWTGELFF. The full variable domain, with the rest looked up from reference TRBV7-9 and TRBJ2-2, is DTGVSQNPRHKITKRGQNVTFRCDPISEHNRLYWYRQTLGQGPEFLTYFQNEAQLEKSRLLSDRFSAERPKGSFSTLEIQRTEQGDSAMYLCASRPGWTGELFFGEGSRLTVL.